This T cell receptor beta chain was recovered during a study of blood T cell repertoires in COVID-19. Overall study context: Samples came from the United States, Italy and Spain, spanning acute and convalescent COVID-19.

Per the study methods: Nucleated cell counts were estimated from reference gene primer amplification. Sequencing was performed with immunoSEQ multiplex PCR; in TCRdb, only in-frame clones are kept and a portion is missing. V and J calls and clone size follow that table, whereas D and trimming were derived from the DNA. The data contain just over 300,000 clones, 90% of them singletons. Adults between about 18 and 95 years of age took part from under 30 US areas. Clinical histories supplied by participants themselves formed the basis of cohort assignment. Sequencing input: PBMCs or T cells enriched from blood (not recorded which). The receptor's source is a woman aged 18-35 years with acute COVID-19.

The CDR3 DNA sequence: TGTGCCTGGAGTGTGTCAGGGACCCAGTACTTC. Encoded protein: CAWSVSGTQYF. V and J are TRBV30 and TRBJ2-5, with D unclear. V shed 0 bases and J shed 7 bases, with 6 bases lying between them. This CDR3 has 11 residues. The germline gives CDR1 GTSNPN, CDR2 SVGIG (reference sequence).